The 9 T cell receptor beta chains below come from one sample, sequenced in a study of blood T cell repertoires in COVID-19. TCRdb's copy holds only in-frame clones and misses some; the assay was immunoSEQ multiplex PCR. This table holds approximately 230,000 clones, just under 85% found once. Sequencing used peripheral blood. Receptor source: a man older than 75 with acute or convalescent COVID-19.

This sequence joins TRBV5-5 and TRBJ2-2; D remains ambiguous. This CDR3 contains 15 residues. CDR1 SGHKS and CDR2 YYEKEE come from the germline V gene (reference sequence). Deletions cut 2 bases from V and 3 bases from J, with 11 bases between. The chain's CDR3 is CASSFRPPDTGELFF. The CDR3 region has the DNA TGTGCCAGCAGCTTCCGCCCACCAGACACCGGGGAGCTGTTTTTT. The variable domain in full, completed from reference TRBV5-5 and TRBJ2-2, reads DAGVTQSPTHLIKTRGQQVTLRCSPISGHKSVSWYQQVLGQGPQFIFQYYEKEERGRGNFPDRFSARQFPNYSSELNVNALLLGDSALYLCASSFRPPDTGELFFGEGSRLTVL.

The V call is TRBV9, the J call TRBJ2-7; D remains ambiguous. V was shortened by 0 bases and J by 2 bases, with 9 bases between the two germline ends. The CDR3 contains 14 residues. Germline V gene lookup returns CDR1 SGDLS and CDR2 YYNGEE. CDR3 region: CASSVDAATYEQYF. The CDR3 DNA sequence: TGTGCCAGCAGCGTAGATGCCGCGACCTACGAGCAGTACTTC. The full variable domain, completed using reference TRBV9 and TRBJ2-7, is DSGVTQTPKHLITATGQRVTLRCSPRSGDLSVYWYQQSLDQGLQFLIQYYNGEERAKGNILERFSAQQFPDLHSELNLSSLELGDSALYFCASSVDAATYEQYFGPGTRLTVT.

The chain combines TRBV5-1 with TRBJ2-7, with D perhaps matching TRBD2 (6 bases). The germline V gene has CDR1 SGHRS and CDR2 YFSETQ. The CDR3 covers 14 residues. V gave up 1 base and J gave up 1 base, with 9 bases separating them. For the CDR3, the DNA is TGCGCCAGCAGCTTGTGGGGGGAATCCTACGAGCAGTACTTC. Translation gives CASSLWGESYEQYF.

The chain uses TRBV5-1 and TRBJ2-2; D might be TRBD2 (6 bases). Germline assignment: CDR1 SGHRS and CDR2 YFSETQ. This CDR3 is 13 amino acids long. The ends were cut back, 7 bases at V and 5 bases at J, with 12 bases in the middle. DNA for the CDR3: TGCGCCAGCTCGACTGGAGGGACCGGGGAGCTGTTTTTT. Protein sequence: CASSTGGTGELFF.

This clone was observed a few times. The J gene is TRBJ2-7, the V gene TRBV3-1 (or the pseudogene TRBV3-2), with 11 bases that match TRBD1. From germline, CDR1 is LGHDT and CDR2 YNNKEL (reference sequence). V was pared by 6 bases and J by 7 bases, with 8 bases of the junction left unmatched. The CDR3 length is 14 residues. This CDR3 reads CASSLGQGAGEQYF. The CDR3 DNA sequence: TGTGCCAGCAGTTTAGGACAGGGGGCGGGAGAGCAGTACTTC.

The chain recombines TRBV6-1 with TRBJ1-2; unclear D gene. Trimming took 0 bases from V and 8 from J, leaving 16 bases between them. The germline V gene encodes CDR1 MNHNS and CDR2 SASEGT. This CDR3 has 15 residues. CDR3 region: CASSEAYGKAGGYTF. In DNA, the CDR3 is TGTGCCAGCAGTGAAGCGTATGGCAAGGCGGGAGGCTACACCTTC.

The chain joins TRBV10-1 to TRBJ1-4; maybe TRBD1 (6 bases). Between the trimmed V and J ends, which lost 0 bases and 7 bases, there was a span of 12 bases. The V gene's germline CDR1 is WNHNN and CDR2 SYGVQD (reference sequence). This CDR3 is built from 15 residues. CDR3 in DNA: TGCGCCAGCAGTGAGTCGGGGCAGGGGATTGAAAAACTGTTTTTT. It encodes CASSESGQGIEKLFF.

The rearrangement uses TRBV20-1 and TRBJ1-2, with D perhaps TRBD1 (5 bases). CDR1 is DFQATT, CDR2 SNEGSKA, per germline (reference sequence). The V and J ends lost 3 bases and 13 bases respectively, with 15 bases between them. The CDR3 is made up of 11 amino acids. For the CDR3, the DNA is TGCAGTGCTAGTACCGGGACTGGTGGCACCTTC. Translating gives CSASTGTGGTF.

V and J are TRBV2 and TRBJ1-2; D ambiguous. The germline CDR1 and CDR2 sequences are SNHLY and FYNNEI. The V gene lost 1 base and the J gene lost 4 bases, with 7 bases spanning the gap. The CDR3 length is 13 residues. The CDR3 sequence is CASSEGPFYGYTF. The CDR3, as DNA: TGTGCCAGCAGTGAAGGGCCTTTCTATGGCTACACCTTC.